This T cell receptor (beta chain) was captured by sequencing in a study of blood T cell repertoires in COVID-19. Study context: Italy, Spain and the United States were the sources of the convalescent and acute COVID-19 samples. PBMCs, B-cell-depleted T cells, or T cells were the source of the cDNA or gDNA that made up the material.

Original processing methods: Amplifying reference gene primers gave estimates of nucleated cell counts. Generated by immunoSEQ multiplex PCR, the TCRdb table keeps only in-frame clones and is missing some. The DNA gave D and trimming, while V, J and clone size come from that table. The table includes approximately 12,000 clones, around nine tenths detected once. In germline, CDR1 is LNHNV, CDR2 YYDKDF (reference sequence). The CDR3 has 14 residues. The V gene lost 3 bases and the J gene lost 2 bases, with 10 bases spanning the gap. This sequence was found in a man in his 70s with active COVID-19. The specimen sequenced was peripheral blood. The V call is TRBV15, the J call TRBJ1-1; no reliable D call. CDR3 loop: CATSSRVKNTEAFF. Written as DNA, the CDR3 is TGTGCCACCAGCAGTCGAGTGAAAAACACTGAAGCTTTCTTT.